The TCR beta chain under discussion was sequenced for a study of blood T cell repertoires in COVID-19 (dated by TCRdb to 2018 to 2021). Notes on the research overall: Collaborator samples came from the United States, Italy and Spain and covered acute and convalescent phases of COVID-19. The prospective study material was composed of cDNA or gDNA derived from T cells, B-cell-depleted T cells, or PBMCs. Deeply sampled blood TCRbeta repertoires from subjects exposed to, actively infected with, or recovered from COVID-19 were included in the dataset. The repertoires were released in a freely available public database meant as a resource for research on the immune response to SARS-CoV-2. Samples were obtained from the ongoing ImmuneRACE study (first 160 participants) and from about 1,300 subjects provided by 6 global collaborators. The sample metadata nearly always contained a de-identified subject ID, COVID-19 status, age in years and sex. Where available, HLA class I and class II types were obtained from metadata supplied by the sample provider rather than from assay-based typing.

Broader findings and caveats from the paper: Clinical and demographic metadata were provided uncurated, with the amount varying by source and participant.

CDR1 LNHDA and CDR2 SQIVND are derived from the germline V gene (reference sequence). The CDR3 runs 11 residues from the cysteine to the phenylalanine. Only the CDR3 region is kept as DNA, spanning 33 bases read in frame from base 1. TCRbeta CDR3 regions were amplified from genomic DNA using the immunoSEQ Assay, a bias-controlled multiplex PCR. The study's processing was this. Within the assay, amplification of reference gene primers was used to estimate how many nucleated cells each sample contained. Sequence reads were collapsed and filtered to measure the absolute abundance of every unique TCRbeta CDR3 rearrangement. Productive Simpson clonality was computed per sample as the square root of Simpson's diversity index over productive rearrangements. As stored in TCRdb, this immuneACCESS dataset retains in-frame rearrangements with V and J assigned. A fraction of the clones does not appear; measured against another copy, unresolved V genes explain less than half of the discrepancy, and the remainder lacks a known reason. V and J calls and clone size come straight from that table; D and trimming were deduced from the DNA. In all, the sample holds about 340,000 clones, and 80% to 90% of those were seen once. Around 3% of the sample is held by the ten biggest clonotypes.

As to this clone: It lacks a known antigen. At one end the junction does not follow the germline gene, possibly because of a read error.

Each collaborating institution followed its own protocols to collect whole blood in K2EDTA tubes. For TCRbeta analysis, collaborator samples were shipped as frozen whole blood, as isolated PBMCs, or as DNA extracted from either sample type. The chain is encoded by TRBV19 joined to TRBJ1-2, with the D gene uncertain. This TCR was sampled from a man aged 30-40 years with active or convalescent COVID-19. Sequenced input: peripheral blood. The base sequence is TGTGCCAGTAGTATAGATGAAAGCTTCAACTTC. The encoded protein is CASSIDESFNF.